The 18 T cell receptor beta chains in this list originate from one sample, sequenced in a study of blood T cells in healthy people across ages. With a J-beta primer mix and a sample-barcoded 5' primer, a second PCR ran roughly 6 to 11 cycles. From the 5' RACE reads, TCRdb called clonotypes with MiXCR, one entry per CDR3 protein. Of some 1.8 million distinct CDR3 sequences listed, about two fifths are singletons. The sample was blood. These TCRs come from a human donor in good health.

There are a few counts of this clonotype. The chain combines TRBV5-5 with TRBJ2-1, with 10 bases aligning to TRBD1. The CDR3 is 16 residues long. Germline assignment: CDR1 SGHKS and CDR2 YYEKEE (reference sequence). V lost 4 bases and J lost 8; bases outside the gene matches: 12. The CDR3 DNA reads as TGTGCCAGCAGCCCGCGGGACAGGGGCTTTTTTTATGAGCAGTTCTTC. Protein: CASSPRDRGFFYEQFF. Complete variable domain (other parts from reference TRBV5-5 and TRBJ2-1): DAGVTQSPTHLIKTRGQQVTLRCSPISGHKSVSWYQQVLGQGPQFIFQYYEKEERGRGNFPDRFSARQFPNYSSELNVNALLLGDSALYLCASSPRDRGFFYEQFFGPGTRLTVL.

The rearrangement uses TRBV11-2 and TRBJ2-1; no clear D gene. The CDR3 spans 13 residues. Deletions cut 1 base from V and 9 bases from J, with 10 bases between. Germline-derived CDR1 and CDR2 are SGHAT and FQNNGV. The CDR3 spells CASSLGWVGEQFF. In DNA, the CDR3 is TGTGCCAGCAGCTTAGGATGGGTTGGTGAGCAGTTCTTC.

This rearrangement joins TRBV7-2 to TRBJ2-3; a weak D match, TRBD1 (6 bases). The CDR3 is 17 amino acids. Germline values: CDR1 SGHTA, CDR2 FQGNSA. The V end was cut by 1 base, the J end by 4 bases, with 18 bases between. The CDR3 reads CASSLGVARGSADTQYF. CDR3 coding DNA: TGTGCCAGCAGCTTAGGGGTAGCGAGGGGGTCGGCAGATACGCAGTATTTT.

The chain has TRBV25-1 and TRBJ2-7; maybe TRBD1 (6 bases). The CDR3 is 18 amino acids. The V end was cut by 2 bases, the J end by 3 bases, with 23 bases between. Per the germline V gene, CDR1 is MGHDK and CDR2 is SYGVNS. The CDR3 DNA sequence: TGTGCCAGCAGTGAAGGGCAGGGGCGCTTTTTCTCTATCTACGAGCAGTACTTC. This translates into CASSEGQGRFFSIYEQYF.

As to this clonotype: Compared with germline, one end of the junction differs, possibly owing to a read error. The CDR3 DNA is TGTGTCAGCAGTTTGCAGGGTGAGACCCAGTACTTC. It codes for CVSSLQGETQYF. The chain uses TRBV12-3 or TRBV12-4 and TRBJ2-5; tentatively, D is TRBD1 (5 bases). This CDR3 region has 12 residues.

This chain uses TRBV29-1 with TRBJ1-1; 9 bases are shared with TRBD1. The CDR3 has 13 residues. Trimming took 6 bases from V and 5 from J; bases not matched to a gene: 7. Germline CDR1 is SQVTM and CDR2 is ANQGSEA. The CDR3 region has the DNA TGCAGCGTCGTAACAGGGGGCACTACTGAAGCTTTCTTT. Its protein is CSVVTGGTTEAFF.

The rearrangement uses TRBV10-3 and TRBJ2-7; 12 nucleotides match TRBD1. Germline CDR1 ENHRY, CDR2 SYGVKD. The CDR3 length is 13 residues. The V segment lost 9 bases and the J segment 6 bases; nucleotides outside the gene matches: 6. This CDR3 is CAIPGQGASEQYF. For the CDR3, the DNA is TGTGCCATACCGGGACAGGGGGCGTCCGAGCAGTACTTC.

The chain has TRBV4-3 and TRBJ1-2, with D possibly TRBD1 on 5 matching bases. V lost 4 bases and J lost 3, with 30 bases in between. CDR1 and CDR2 (germline): LGHNA, YSLEER. CDR3 size: 20 residues. Here the CDR3 DNA reads TGCGCCAGCAGCCGCGCCAACGAGATTCCAGGGTCCCGATCTGACTATGGCTACACCTTC. Amino acid sequence: CASSRANEIPGSRSDYGYTF.

V usage is TRBV6-5 and J usage is TRBJ2-7, with D perhaps matching TRBD1 (6 bases). V was clipped by 0 bases and J by 7 bases, with 19 bases between them. This CDR3 is 16 amino acids long. Germline assignment: CDR1 MNHEY and CDR2 SVGAGI. The CDR3 region is CASSYSKQGAPSEQYF. Here the CDR3 DNA reads TGTGCCAGCAGTTACTCGAAACAGGGTGCCCCCTCTGAGCAGTACTTC.

This clonotype occurred a few times. The chain is built from TRBV29-1 and TRBJ1-2; D is unclear. Germline V gene data show CDR1 as SQVTM and CDR2 as ANQGSEA. The length of the CDR3 is 12 residues. Trimming stripped 3 bases from V and 2 bases from J, with 7 bases between. DNA of the CDR3: TGCAGCGTTGACAAGGTGAACTATGGCTACACCTTC. It encodes CSVDKVNYGYTF.

This chain connects TRBV7-8 to TRBJ2-7; tentative D call: TRBD2 (5 bases). V lost 0 bases and J lost 0, with 12 bases in between. This CDR3 is built from 16 residues. Looked up from germline, CDR1 is SGHVS and CDR2 is FQNEAQ. This CDR3 is CASSLAGSVSSYEQYF. As DNA, the CDR3 is TGTGCCAGCAGCTTAGCGGGTAGCGTGAGCTCCTACGAGCAGTACTTC.

This clonotype was picked up one time. The chain has TRBV21-1 and TRBJ1-2; the table's D call TRBD1 went unverified against the DNA. TRBV21-1 is a recognized pseudogene. CDR3 length: 15 residues. CDR3 residues: CASSNREIHTEGYTF. The CDR3 coding sequence is TGTGCCAGCAGCAACCGGGAGATCCATACGGAAGGCTACACCTTC.

The rearrangement links TRBV6-2 or TRBV6-3 to TRBJ2-1, with 11 nucleotides matching TRBD2. Germline V CDR1 and CDR2: MNHEY, SVGEGT. The CDR3 length is 15 residues. The junction had 3 bases not matched to a gene; V was cut back by 2 bases and J by 6 bases. The CDR3 is CASSYPLAGANEQFF. The CDR3 DNA sequence: TGTGCCAGCAGTTACCCACTAGCGGGGGCCAATGAGCAGTTCTTC.

The chain is built from TRBV6-6 and TRBJ2-3; weak D call: TRBD2 (5 bases). Germline V gene lookup returns CDR1 MNHNY and CDR2 SVGAGI (reference sequence). This CDR3 region has 16 residues. Trimming took off 0 bases at V and 1 base at J, with 11 bases between the two ends. CDR3 loop: CASSYSGGARTDTQYF. CDR3 DNA: TGTGCCAGCAGTTACTCTGGAGGAGCCCGCACAGATACGCAGTATTTT.

This chain uses TRBV4-3 with TRBJ2-3; TRBD2 matches at 7 bases. The CDR3 loop spans 16 amino acids. CDR1 LGHNA and CDR2 YSLEER come from the germline V gene. With V trimmed by 3 bases and J by 1 base, 7 bases remained unmatched. CDR3 amino acids: CASSHELAGRTDTQYF. The CDR3 DNA sequence: TGCGCCAGCAGCCATGAGTTAGCGGGCCGCACAGATACGCAGTATTTT.

This clonotype was seen ten or more times. The chain is built from TRBV29-1 and TRBJ2-1; D remains unclear. The germline CDR1 and CDR2 sequences are SQVTM and ANQGSEA. The V and J ends lost 5 bases and 4 bases respectively, with 3 bases between them. This CDR3 is built from 10 residues. The CDR3 here is CSVLYNEQFF. Here the CDR3 DNA reads TGCAGCGTTCTATACAATGAGCAGTTCTTC.

The table lists this clonotype with a few counts. The V gene is TRBV20-1, the J gene TRBJ2-1, with TRBD2 matching 13 bases. The CDR3 sequence is 20 residues long. Germline CDR1 and CDR2: DFQATT and SNEGSKA (reference sequence). V trimming: 1 base; J trimming: 2 bases; junction bases outside the gene matches: 14. The CDR3 DNA reads TGCAGTGCTAGAGTCACTAGCGGGGGGGCGAGGTGGGGGGCCTACAATGAGCAGTTCTTC. Its translation is CSARVTSGGARWGAYNEQFF.

The chain combines TRBV7-9 with TRBJ2-7, with D hard to call. The V end lost 1 base, the J end lost 8 bases, and 15 bases lay between the germline ends. Germline lookup yields CDR1 SEHNR and CDR2 FQNEAQ (reference sequence). CDR3 length: 14 residues. In DNA, the CDR3 is TGTGCCAGCAGCTTAGATAAAGTCCTACGTAAGCAGTACTTC. This translates into CASSLDKVLRKQYF.